These 10 T cell receptor beta chains originate from one sample sequenced in a study of T cell repertoires in cytomegalovirus infection. TCRdb processed the reads anew with MiXCR; each CDR3 protein has one entry. The sample carries about 230,000 distinct CDR3 sequences, under 25% recorded once. Sequenced material: CD8+ T cells from PBMCs. The receptors were sampled from a human donor in good health (CMV status not recorded). Some clones in this sample may be carry-over from other donors' samples.

This clonotype was recorded a few times. The rearrangement links TRBV5-6 to TRBJ2-7; the D is unclear. V was clipped by 4 bases and J by 2 bases, with 19 bases between them. CDR3 length: 16 residues. Germline V gives CDR1 SGHDT, CDR2 YYEEEE. As DNA, the CDR3 is TGTGCCAGCAGCATCGGCCGGCTAACCTATACCTACGAGCAGTACTTC. This translates into CASSIGRLTYTYEQYF. Variable domain in full (rest from reference TRBV5-6 and TRBJ2-7): DAGVTQSPTHLIKTRGQQVTLRCSPKSGHDTVSWYQQALGQGPQFIFQYYEEEERQRGNFPDRFSGHQFPNYSSELNVNALLLGDSALYLCASSIGRLTYTYEQYFGPGTRLTVT.

This clonotype was observed a handful of times. J is TRBJ2-7 and V is TRBV28; D gene ambiguous. V gave up 3 bases and J gave up 5 bases, with 11 bases separating them. CDR3 length: 13 residues. Germline CDR1 reads MDHEN; CDR2 reads SYDVKM. The CDR3 sequence: CASSFRRFNEQYF. In nucleotides, the CDR3 is TGTGCCAGCAGTTTCAGAAGGTTCAACGAGCAGTACTTC.

This clonotype occurred a few times. The V and J genes are TRBV28 and TRBJ1-5; 10 nucleotides agree with TRBD1. Looked up from germline, CDR1 is MDHEN and CDR2 is SYDVKM. Germline trimming cut 6 bases from V and 5 bases from J; bases unmatched to any gene: 10. The CDR3 extends over 16 amino acids. CDR3 sequence (DNA): TGTGCCAGCAGCCCCCTCTTGGACAGGGGGGATCAGCCCCAGCATTTT. Amino acids: CASSPLLDRGDQPQHF.

This chain connects TRBV19 to TRBJ2-3; D unclear. This CDR3 has 11 residues. Trimming took 9 bases from V and 2 from J, leaving 6 bases between them. Germline V gene lookup returns CDR1 LNHDA and CDR2 SQIVND (reference sequence). The CDR3 DNA follows: TGTGCCAGCCAAGACACAGATACGCAGTATTTT. Translating gives CASQDTDTQYF.

The gene calls are TRBV19 and TRBJ1-1; D remains unclear. Per germline, CDR1 LNHDA and CDR2 SQIVND (reference sequence). The CDR3 has 13 amino acids. Trimming took off 3 bases at V and 2 bases at J, with 7 bases between the two ends. This CDR3 is CASSIQLNTEAFF. The CDR3 nucleotides are TGTGCCAGTAGTATCCAGTTAAACACTGAAGCTTTCTTT.

The rearrangement uses TRBV29-1 and TRBJ1-3, with TRBD1 as a possible D gene (6 bases). Germline CDR1 reads SQVTM; CDR2 reads ANQGSEA. This CDR3 contains 15 residues. Trimming removed 0 bases from V and 2 bases from J, with 11 bases in between. The CDR3: CSVEDLQGTGNTIYF. CDR3 nucleotides: TGCAGCGTTGAAGATCTCCAGGGGACTGGAAACACCATATATTTT.

The table lists this clonotype with a few counts. This chain uses TRBV19 with TRBJ2-1, with 10 bases identical to TRBD1. The CDR3 runs to 14 residues. The germline gives CDR1 LNHDA, CDR2 SQIVND (reference sequence). With 11 bases clipped from V and 4 bases from J, the junction kept 8 bases outside the gene matches. CDR3 in amino acids: CAARGTGVYNEQFF. CDR3 DNA: TGTGCCGCCCGAGGGACAGGGGTATACAATGAGCAGTTCTTC.

This clonotype showed up many times. J is TRBJ2-4 and V is TRBV6-1; D is perhaps TRBD2 (6 bases). The CDR3 is made up of 16 amino acids. Per germline, CDR1 MNHNS and CDR2 SASEGT. With 5 bases removed from V and 3 bases from J, the gap between germline ends came to 17 bases. CDR3 region: CASSPGFSGVKNIQYF. For the CDR3, the DNA is TGTGCCAGCAGTCCAGGATTTAGCGGAGTCAAAAACATTCAGTACTTC.

The chain uses TRBV19 and TRBJ2-7; possibly TRBD1 for D (6 bases). With 5 bases removed from V and 3 bases from J, the gap between germline ends came to 11 bases. From germline, CDR1 is LNHDA and CDR2 SQIVND (reference sequence). CDR3 length: 13 residues. The DNA of the CDR3 is TGTGCCAGTAGTCCAAAGGACAGCTACGAGCAGTACTTC. Translated, it gives CASSPKDSYEQYF.

This clonotype was found a few times. The V call is TRBV7-2, the J call TRBJ2-3; unclear D gene. Per germline, CDR1 SGHTA and CDR2 FQGNSA. This CDR3 contains 14 residues. The ends were cut back, 2 bases at V and 2 bases at J, with 8 bases in the middle. CDR3 coding DNA: TGTGCCAGCAGCTTACCCTCTACCACAGATACGCAGTATTTT. Amino acids: CASSLPSTTDTQYF.